This section outlines one TCR beta chain sequence together with its context. TCRdb recomputed calls from the RACE reads with MiXCR, one row per CDR3 protein. The table records some 110,000 distinct CDR3 sequences, 12% of them present only once. V was clipped by 4 bases and J by 4 bases; unmatched bases: 8. This CDR3 comprises 15 residues. Germline loops: CDR1 SGHTA, CDR2 FQGNSA. This specimen comes from a study of human T cells and chemical hapten exposure. Whole-study context: Each patient's scalp received weekly diphenylcyclopropenone throughout the approximately 24-week study.

Time point described: patch test 1, 2 weeks after DPC sensitization. Treatment given: therapeutic diphenylcyclopropenone sensitization with weekly scalp DPC. The chain combines TRBV7-2 with TRBJ2-3; 7 positions match TRBD2. The sample was whole blood, taken in connection with sensitization to the hapten diphenylcyclopropenone (DPC). This sequence was found in a woman between 45 and 65 years old with alopecia areata. Some clones in this sample may be carry-over from other donors' samples. CDR3: CASSSRLARADTQYF. In DNA, the CDR3 is TGTGCCAGCAGCTCCCGACTAGCAAGGGCAGATACGCAGTATTTT.